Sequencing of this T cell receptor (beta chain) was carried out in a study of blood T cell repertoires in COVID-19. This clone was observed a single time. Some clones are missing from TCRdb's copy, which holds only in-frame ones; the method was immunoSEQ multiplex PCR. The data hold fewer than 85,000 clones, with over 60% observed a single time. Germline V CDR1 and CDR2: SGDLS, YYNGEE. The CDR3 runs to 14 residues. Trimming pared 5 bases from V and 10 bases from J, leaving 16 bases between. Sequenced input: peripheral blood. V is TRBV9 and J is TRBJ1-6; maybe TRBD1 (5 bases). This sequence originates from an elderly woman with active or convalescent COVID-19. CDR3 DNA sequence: TGTGCCAGCAGTGAGGGGCCGCGGGACTCACCCCTCCACTTT. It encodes CASSEGPRDSPLHF.